This TCR beta chain was documented in a study of beta chain features in type 1 diabetes. CDR3 length: 14 amino acids. The junction had 5 bases not matched to a gene; V was cut back by 7 bases and J by 2 bases. Per the germline V gene, CDR1 is SGHNT and CDR2 is YYREEE (reference sequence). The whole isolated RNA underwent reverse transcription, so sequencing captured expressed TCRB transcripts. Measured with immunoSEQ multiplex PCR; TCRdb has only the in-frame clones, and not every one. The repertoire consists of 900,000 or so clones, with about 17% occurring once and the leading ten covering 0.02% to 0.03%.

The chain joins TRBV5-4 to TRBJ2-5, with 10 bases fitting TRBD2. The sequence derives from a woman between 18 and 30 years old in good health. The sequenced sample consisted of naive CD4+ T cells from blood. CDR3 in amino acids: CASQLAGVQETQYF. As DNA, the CDR3 is TGTGCCAGCCAGCTAGCGGGAGTTCAAGAGACCCAGTACTTC.